These T cell receptor beta chains were read from a single sample in a study of cytomegalovirus exposure and HLA in healthy donors. Repertoires were generated with immunoSEQ multiplex PCR, while TCRdb's copy carries only in-frame clones and drops some. Of roughly 67,000 clones in the sample, around 80% were seen once. The sequencing input was PBMCs. The receptors were sampled from a man aged 40-55 years in good health and CMV-seronegative. Each CDR3 is given with its conserved first and last residue. Fields, in order: V gene, D gene, J gene, clone size, CDR3 protein, CDR3 DNA. A D gene is named only where the DNA matches it firmly. Clone size is not always given. Where it is, it says once, few, many or a class for expanded clones.

v_call: TRBV5-1; d_call: TRBD2; j_call: TRBJ2-7; clone_size: NA; cdr3_aa: CASSSSGGVVYEQYF; cdr3_nt: TGCGCCAGCAGTTCTAGCGGAGGAGTCGTCTACGAGCAGTACTTC
v_call: TRBV5-1; d_call: TRBD1; j_call: TRBJ2-4; clone_size: NA; cdr3_aa: CASSPIRGPVKIQYF; cdr3_nt: TGCGCCAGCAGCCCTATCAGGGGGCCGGTTAAGATTCAGTACTTC
v_call: TRBV5-1; d_call: NA; j_call: TRBJ1-2; clone_size: NA; cdr3_aa: CASSLEGATSAF; cdr3_nt: TGCGCCAGCAGCTTAGAAGGGGCCACTAGCGCCTTC
v_call: TRBV2; d_call: NA; j_call: TRBJ1-5; clone_size: NA; cdr3_aa: CASSRDTSQPQHF; cdr3_nt: TGTGCCAGCAGCCGGGACACATCTCAGCCCCAGCATTTT
v_call: TRBV6-5; d_call: NA; j_call: TRBJ1-1; clone_size: once; cdr3_aa: CASSWGVRRTNTEAFF; cdr3_nt: TGTGCCAGCAGTTGGGGGGTCAGACGGACAAACACTGAAGCTTTCTTT
v_call: TRBV7-7; d_call: NA; j_call: TRBJ2-5; clone_size: NA; cdr3_aa: CASSPRWGGEETQYF; cdr3_nt: TGTGCCAGCAGCCCCCGTTGGGGCGGGGAAGAGACCCAGTACTTC
v_call: TRBV19; d_call: NA; j_call: TRBJ1-2; clone_size: once; cdr3_aa: CASTPLGGRHEGYTF; cdr3_nt: TGTGCCAGTACCCCTTTGGGGGGGCGGCATGAGGGCTACACCTTC
v_call: TRBV4-2; d_call: NA; j_call: TRBJ2-2; clone_size: NA; cdr3_aa: CASSLWGEINTGELFF; cdr3_nt: TGTGCCAGCAGCCTATGGGGGGAGATCAACACCGGGGAGCTGTTTTTT
v_call: TRBV5-6; d_call: NA; j_call: TRBJ1-6; clone_size: NA; cdr3_aa: CASSLGGNSPLHF; cdr3_nt: TGTGCCAGCAGCTTGGGAGGGAATTCACCCCTCCACTTT
v_call: TRBV10-3; d_call: TRBD2; j_call: TRBJ2-1; clone_size: NA; cdr3_aa: CAISVTSGTNNNEQFF; cdr3_nt: TGTGCCATCAGTGTGACTAGCGGGACAAATAACAATGAGCAGTTCTTC
v_call: TRBV5-5; d_call: TRBD1; j_call: TRBJ1-5; clone_size: few; cdr3_aa: CASSSWTGGNQPQHF; cdr3_nt: TGTGCCAGCAGCTCCTGGACAGGGGGCAATCAGCCCCAGCATTTT
v_call: TRBV10-1; d_call: NA; j_call: TRBJ1-1; clone_size: few; cdr3_aa: CASSETGTEAFF; cdr3_nt: TGCGCCAGCAGTGAAACGGGCACTGAAGCTTTCTTT
v_call: TRBV7-9; d_call: NA; j_call: TRBJ2-5; clone_size: NA; cdr3_aa: CASSAWTRFQETQYF; cdr3_nt: TGTGCCAGCAGCGCCTGGACAAGGTTCCAAGAGACCCAGTACTTC
v_call: TRBV6-1; d_call: NA; j_call: TRBJ1-5; clone_size: NA; cdr3_aa: CASSKDPTPDQPQHF; cdr3_nt: TGTGCCAGCAGTAAAGATCCGACACCAGATCAGCCCCAGCATTTT
v_call: TRBV27; d_call: NA; j_call: TRBJ1-5; clone_size: NA; cdr3_aa: CASSLLGASNQPQHF; cdr3_nt: TGTGCCAGCAGTTTGTTGGGGGCGAGCAATCAGCCCCAGCATTTT
v_call: TRBV7-9; d_call: TRBD1; j_call: TRBJ2-3; clone_size: NA; cdr3_aa: CASSLTGQFTDTQYF; cdr3_nt: TGTGCCAGCAGCTTGACGGGACAGTTCACAGATACGCAGTATTTT
v_call: TRBV28; d_call: TRBD2; j_call: TRBJ2-1; clone_size: NA; cdr3_aa: CASSSLGTSGNAYNEQFF; cdr3_nt: TGTGCCAGCAGTTCTTTAGGGACTAGCGGGAATGCCTACAATGAGCAGTTCTTC
v_call: TRBV11-3; d_call: TRBD1; j_call: TRBJ2-7; clone_size: NA; cdr3_aa: CASSFTGAYEQYF; cdr3_nt: TGTGCCAGCAGCTTCACAGGGGCCTACGAGCAGTACTTC
v_call: TRBV27; d_call: NA; j_call: TRBJ2-4; clone_size: NA; cdr3_aa: CASSLSGGGAKNIQYF; cdr3_nt: TGTGCCAGCAGTTTATCGGGAGGGGGAGCCAAAAACATTCAGTACTTC
v_call: TRBV19; d_call: TRBD2; j_call: TRBJ2-5; clone_size: NA; cdr3_aa: CASSIGYGRAGETQYF; cdr3_nt: TGTGCCAGTAGTATTGGCTACGGGAGGGCCGGAGAGACCCAGTACTTC
v_call: TRBV7-6; d_call: TRBD1; j_call: TRBJ2-1; clone_size: NA; cdr3_aa: CASSLYPGQGSNEQFF; cdr3_nt: TGTGCCAGCAGCTTATACCCGGGACAGGGGTCTAATGAGCAGTTCTTC
v_call: TRBV6-1; d_call: NA; j_call: TRBJ2-2; clone_size: few; cdr3_aa: CASGGVRHTGELFF; cdr3_nt: TGTGCCAGCGGAGGGGTCCGCCACACCGGGGAGCTGTTTTTT
v_call: TRBV19; d_call: NA; j_call: TRBJ1-5; clone_size: NA; cdr3_aa: CASTRTQTDQPQHF; cdr3_nt: TGTGCCAGTACAAGAACACAGACCGATCAGCCCCAGCATTTT
v_call: TRBV11-3; d_call: TRBD2; j_call: TRBJ2-1; clone_size: NA; cdr3_aa: CASSWTSGSYEQFF; cdr3_nt: TGTGCCAGCAGCTGGACTAGCGGGAGCTATGAGCAGTTCTTC
v_call: TRBV18; d_call: TRBD2; j_call: TRBJ2-7; clone_size: once; cdr3_aa: CASSPGRTSGDEQYF; cdr3_nt: TGTGCCAGCTCACCCGGGCGGACTAGCGGGGACGAGCAGTACTTC
v_call: TRBV6-5; d_call: NA; j_call: TRBJ1-5; clone_size: NA; cdr3_aa: CASSEKEGRPQHF; cdr3_nt: TGTGCCAGCAGTGAGAAGGAGGGTAGGCCCCAGCATTTT
v_call: TRBV6-6; d_call: TRBD1; j_call: TRBJ2-7; clone_size: few; cdr3_aa: CASTDPTGGASYEQYF; cdr3_nt: TGTGCCAGCACCGACCCCACAGGGGGCGCGTCCTACGAGCAGTACTTC
v_call: TRBV6-1; d_call: TRBD1; j_call: TRBJ2-3; clone_size: NA; cdr3_aa: CASVKQGRGTDTQYF; cdr3_nt: TGTGCCAGCGTTAAACAGGGGCGCGGCACAGATACGCAGTATTTT
v_call: TRBV10-1; d_call: NA; j_call: TRBJ1-4; clone_size: NA; cdr3_aa: CASSKDITGEKLFF; cdr3_nt: TGCGCCAGCAGTAAGGACATCACCGGGGAAAAACTGTTTTTT
v_call: TRBV6-6; d_call: TRBD1; j_call: TRBJ1-1; clone_size: NA; cdr3_aa: CASTEGQVMNTEAFF; cdr3_nt: TGTGCCAGCACCGAGGGACAGGTAATGAACACTGAAGCTTTCTTT
v_call: TRBV5-4; d_call: NA; j_call: TRBJ2-7; clone_size: NA; cdr3_aa: CASRKNTGTPIDEQYF; cdr3_nt: TGTGCCAGCAGAAAAAATACCGGGACACCCATCGACGAGCAGTACTTC
v_call: TRBV6-1; d_call: TRBD2; j_call: TRBJ2-7; clone_size: NA; cdr3_aa: CASSERTSYEQYF; cdr3_nt: TGTGCCAGCAGTGAAAGGACTAGCTACGAGCAGTACTTC
v_call: TRBV28; d_call: NA; j_call: TRBJ2-3; clone_size: NA; cdr3_aa: CASSSISFRSTDTQYF; cdr3_nt: TGTGCCAGCAGTTCAATTAGCTTTAGGAGCACAGATACGCAGTATTTT
v_call: TRBV7-9; d_call: NA; j_call: TRBJ2-2; clone_size: NA; cdr3_aa: CASSLPPAGELFF; cdr3_nt: TGTGCCAGCAGCCTACCTCCTGCCGGGGAGCTGTTTTTT
v_call: TRBV10-3; d_call: TRBD2; j_call: TRBJ2-7; clone_size: NA; cdr3_aa: CATTSGGDYEQYF; cdr3_nt: TGTGCCACCACTAGCGGAGGGGACTACGAGCAGTACTTC
v_call: TRBV5-1; d_call: NA; j_call: TRBJ1-1; clone_size: NA; cdr3_aa: CASSLGQMNTEAFF; cdr3_nt: TGCGCCAGCAGCTTGGGACAAATGAACACTGAAGCTTTCTTT
v_call: TRBV6-5; d_call: NA; j_call: TRBJ2-7; clone_size: NA; cdr3_aa: CASSATGSYEQYF; cdr3_nt: TGTGCCAGCAGTGCAACAGGGTCCTACGAGCAGTACTTC
v_call: TRBV7-5; d_call: NA; j_call: TRBJ2-7; clone_size: NA; cdr3_aa: CVRSLGGRTYEQYF; cdr3_nt: TGTGTCAGAAGCTTGGGGGGGCGAACCTACGAGCAGTACTTC
v_call: TRBV4-1; d_call: NA; j_call: TRBJ2-7; clone_size: NA; cdr3_aa: CASSQVNGEKYF; cdr3_nt: TGCGCCAGCAGCCAAGTCAACGGGGAGAAGTACTTC
v_call: TRBV5-1; d_call: NA; j_call: TRBJ2-7; clone_size: NA; cdr3_aa: CASSLTGIGNEQYF; cdr3_nt: TGCGCCAGCAGCTTGACGGGGATCGGGAACGAGCAGTACTTC